These T cell receptor beta chains were read from a single sample in a study of CD4 T cell repertoires in COVID-19. TCRdb's copy holds only in-frame clones and misses some; the assay was immunoSEQ multiplex PCR. The repertoire has about 75,000 clones, 83% of them found once; the top ten carry approximately 0.55%. The source was CD4+ T cells from peripheral blood, collected after recovery from COVID-19. Every receptor here comes from a human donor who had COVID-19. CDR3s include the opening cysteine and the closing phenylalanine or tryptophan. A D gene is named only where the DNA matches it firmly. Rows may omit the clone size; those that give it use once, few, many or a size class.

V gene: TRBV28; clone size: few; D gene: TRBD2; J gene: TRBJ2-2; CDR3 protein: CASSLFDLAGGPGELFF; CDR3 DNA: TGTGCCAGCAGTTTATTTGACCTTGCGGGAGGGCCCGGGGAGCTGTTTTTT
V gene: TRBV2; clone size: NA; D gene: NA; J gene: TRBJ2-7; CDR3 protein: CASSERQSGAYEQYF; CDR3 DNA: TGTGCCAGCAGCGAACGACAGTCGGGGGCCTACGAGCAGTACTTC
V gene: TRBV24-1; clone size: NA; D gene: NA; J gene: TRBJ2-7; CDR3 protein: CATSDSKKGSSYEQYF; CDR3 DNA: TGTGCCACCAGTGATTCGAAGAAGGGGAGCTCCTACGAGCAGTACTTC
V gene: TRBV5-4; clone size: NA; D gene: NA; J gene: TRBJ2-7; CDR3 protein: CASSSGLNYEQYF; CDR3 DNA: TGTGCCAGCAGCTCGGGACTTAACTACGAGCAGTACTTC
V gene: TRBV6-5; clone size: NA; D gene: TRBD1; J gene: TRBJ1-2; CDR3 protein: CASLRQGARGYTF; CDR3 DNA: TGTGCCAGCCTAAGACAGGGGGCGCGGGGCTACACCTTC
V gene: TRBV7-9; clone size: NA; D gene: NA; J gene: TRBJ2-5; CDR3 protein: CASSSDRQTQYF; CDR3 DNA: TGTGCCAGCAGCTCGGACAGACAGACCCAGTACTTC
V gene: TRBV5-8; clone size: NA; D gene: TRBD2; J gene: TRBJ2-3; CDR3 protein: CASTLLAGGLTDTQYF; CDR3 DNA: TGTGCCAGCACCCTCCTAGCGGGGGGGCTCACAGATACGCAGTATTTT
V gene: TRBV6-5; clone size: NA; D gene: TRBD1; J gene: TRBJ1-6; CDR3 protein: CASSDRGDSPLHF; CDR3 DNA: TGTGCCAGCAGCGACAGGGGGGATTCACCCCTCCACTTT
V gene: TRBV27; clone size: NA; D gene: NA; J gene: TRBJ2-7; CDR3 protein: CASSLNGQTPSYEQYF; CDR3 DNA: TGTGCCAGCAGTTTAAACGGCCAAACACCTTCCTACGAGCAGTACTTC
V gene: TRBV19; clone size: NA; D gene: TRBD1; J gene: TRBJ2-1; CDR3 protein: CASKEGAMDYNEQFF; CDR3 DNA: TGTGCCAGTAAAGAGGGGGCAATGGATTACAATGAGCAGTTCTTC
V gene: TRBV5-1; clone size: NA; D gene: TRBD1; J gene: TRBJ2-2; CDR3 protein: CASSFRDSNTGELFF; CDR3 DNA: TGCGCCAGCAGCTTCCGGGACAGCAACACCGGGGAGCTGTTTTTT
V gene: TRBV7-9; clone size: few; D gene: NA; J gene: TRBJ1-2; CDR3 protein: CASSLGENPIINYGYTF; CDR3 DNA: TGTGCCAGCAGCTTAGGGGAAAACCCCATAATTAACTATGGCTACACCTTC
V gene: TRBV20-1; clone size: NA; D gene: TRBD1; J gene: TRBJ2-1; CDR3 protein: CSASAPVDRGFNEQFF; CDR3 DNA: TGCAGTGCTAGTGCCCCCGTGGACAGGGGTTTTAATGAGCAGTTCTTC
V gene: TRBV6-6; clone size: NA; D gene: TRBD2; J gene: TRBJ2-2; CDR3 protein: CASSSLAGGTGELFF; CDR3 DNA: TGTGCCAGCAGTTCTCTAGCGGGGGGCACCGGGGAGCTGTTTTTT
V gene: TRBV5-4; clone size: NA; D gene: TRBD2; J gene: TRBJ2-3; CDR3 protein: CASSLVGGGAPDTQYF; CDR3 DNA: TGTGCCAGCAGCTTGGTTGGCGGGGGGGCCCCAGATACGCAGTATTTT